This T cell receptor beta chain originates from a study of T cell repertoires in cytomegalovirus infection. Overall study: Signatures in public TCR beta sequences pointed to both CMV infection and matching HLA type.

This clonotype was seen a handful of times. As yet, its antigen is unknown. General study points: Identification of carriers of CMV plus the relevant HLA was achieved through cumulative public TCR beta family frequency.

J gave up 5 bases and V 0 bases, and 4 bases lay outside the gene matches. Germline V gene sequence: CDR1 MGHRA, CDR2 YSYEKL. The CDR3 covers 15 residues. Via MiXCR, TCRdb re-called the reads, giving one row per CDR3 protein. Seen here are approximately 730,000 distinct CDR3 sequences, almost 30% observed once, and the top ten hold about an eighth. The sequenced sample was cultured CD8+ T cells from PBMCs, obtained from culture after CMV antigen stimulation. The V and J genes are TRBV4-1 and TRBJ2-5, with 9 nucleotides matching TRBD2. The receptor comes from a human donor in good health (CMV status not recorded). Some clones in this sample may be carry-over from other donors' samples. Written as DNA, the CDR3 is TGCGCCAGCAGCCAAGAGCCTAGCGGGGTCGAGACCCAGTACTTC. This translates into CASSQEPSGVETQYF.